Below, one T cell receptor beta chain is given with its context. The sample carries other DNA sequences with the same CDR3. This record belongs to a study of blood T cell repertoires in COVID-19. As for the study in general: The analysed material was cDNA or gDNA that came from T cells, B-cell-depleted T cells, or PBMCs.

V lost 5 bases to trimming and J lost 0 bases; unmatched junction nucleotides: 1. This CDR3 is built from 14 residues. Germline CDR1 and CDR2: MDHEN and SYDVKM. Assay used: immunoSEQ multiplex PCR; TCRdb lists only in-frame clones, some missing. This table holds some 95,000 clones, around three quarters found once. The receptor was isolated from a middle-aged man who had recovered from COVID-19. The sample consisted of peripheral blood. The V call is TRBV28, the J call TRBJ1-5, with TRBD1 matching over 7 bases. The CDR3 coding sequence is TGTGCCAGCAGTCAGGGGGGTAGCAATCAGCCCCAGCATTTT. Translated: CASSQGGSNQPQHF.